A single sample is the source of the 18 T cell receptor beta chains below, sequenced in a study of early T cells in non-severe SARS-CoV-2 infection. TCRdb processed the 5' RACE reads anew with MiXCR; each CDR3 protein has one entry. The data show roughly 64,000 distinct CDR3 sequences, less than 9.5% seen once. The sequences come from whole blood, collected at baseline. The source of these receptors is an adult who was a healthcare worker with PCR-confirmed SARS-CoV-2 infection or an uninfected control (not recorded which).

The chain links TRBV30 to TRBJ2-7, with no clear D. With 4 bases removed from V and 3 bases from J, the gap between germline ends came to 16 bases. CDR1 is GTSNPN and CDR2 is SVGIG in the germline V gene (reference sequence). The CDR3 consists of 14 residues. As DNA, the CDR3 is TGTGCCTGGATAAAAAAGGCAGGTAACTACGAGCAGTACTTC. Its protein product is CAWIKKAGNYEQYF.

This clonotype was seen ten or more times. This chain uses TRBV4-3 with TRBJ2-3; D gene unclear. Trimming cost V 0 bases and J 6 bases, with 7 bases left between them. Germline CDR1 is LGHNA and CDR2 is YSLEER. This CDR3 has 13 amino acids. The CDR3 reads CASSQDWGDTQYF. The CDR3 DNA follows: TGCGCCAGCAGCCAAGATTGGGGTGATACGCAGTATTTT.

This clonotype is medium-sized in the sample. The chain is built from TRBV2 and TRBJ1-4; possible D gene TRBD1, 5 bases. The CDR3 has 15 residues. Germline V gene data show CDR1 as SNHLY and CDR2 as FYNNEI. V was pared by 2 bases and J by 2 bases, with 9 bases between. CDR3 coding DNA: TGTGCCAGCAGTGAACCCGGGGCCACTAATGAAAAACTGTTTTTT. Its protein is CASSEPGATNEKLFF.

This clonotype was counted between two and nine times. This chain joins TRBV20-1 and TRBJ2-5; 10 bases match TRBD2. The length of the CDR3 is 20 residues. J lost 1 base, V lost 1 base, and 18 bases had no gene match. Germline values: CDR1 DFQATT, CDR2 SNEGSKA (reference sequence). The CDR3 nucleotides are TGCAGTGCTAGAGTTTGGTTTGGGTCTAGCGGGAGTACCGCCCAAGAGACCCAGTACTTC. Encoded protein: CSARVWFGSSGSTAQETQYF.

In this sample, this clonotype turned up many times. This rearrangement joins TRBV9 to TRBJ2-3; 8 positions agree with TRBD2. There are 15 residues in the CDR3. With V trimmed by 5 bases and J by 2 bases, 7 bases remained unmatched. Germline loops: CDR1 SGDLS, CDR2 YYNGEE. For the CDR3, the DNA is TGTGCCAGCAGTGAGATAGCGGGACCCACAGATACGCAGTATTTT. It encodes CASSEIAGPTDTQYF.

CDR3 nucleotide sequence: TGTGCCAGCTCACCCTGGACAGGGCAAAACACCGGGGAGCTGTTTTTT. Protein product: CASSPWTGQNTGELFF. The chain uses TRBV18 and TRBJ2-2; 8 nucleotides agree with TRBD1. The CDR3 totals 16 residues. Germline V CDR1 and CDR2: KGHSH, LQKENI. V lost 3 bases and J lost 2; bases outside the gene matches: 5.

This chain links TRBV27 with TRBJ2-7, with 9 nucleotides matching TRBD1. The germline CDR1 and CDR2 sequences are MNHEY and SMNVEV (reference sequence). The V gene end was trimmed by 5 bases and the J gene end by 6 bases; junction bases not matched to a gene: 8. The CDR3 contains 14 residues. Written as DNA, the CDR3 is TGTGCCAGCAGTACGGGACAGGGTAGGCGCGAGCAGTACTTC. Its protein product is CASSTGQGRREQYF.

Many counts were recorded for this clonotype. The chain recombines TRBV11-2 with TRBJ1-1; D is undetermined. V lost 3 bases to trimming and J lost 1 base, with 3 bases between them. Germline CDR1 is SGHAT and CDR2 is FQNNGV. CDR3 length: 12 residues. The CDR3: CASSFPNTEAFF. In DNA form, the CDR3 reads TGTGCCAGCAGCTTCCCGAACACTGAAGCTTTCTTT.

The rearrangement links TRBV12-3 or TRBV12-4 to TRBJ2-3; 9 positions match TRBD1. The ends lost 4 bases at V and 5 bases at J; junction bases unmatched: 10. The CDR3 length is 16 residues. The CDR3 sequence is CASSYRTTGGRDTQYF. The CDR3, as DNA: TGTGCCAGCAGTTACAGAACAACAGGGGGCAGAGATACGCAGTATTTT.

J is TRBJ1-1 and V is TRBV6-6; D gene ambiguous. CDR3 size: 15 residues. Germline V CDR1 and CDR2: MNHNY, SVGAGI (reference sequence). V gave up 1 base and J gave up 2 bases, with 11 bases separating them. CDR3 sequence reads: CASSYFSGFNTEAFF. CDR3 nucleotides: TGTGCCAGCAGTTACTTCAGTGGATTCAACACTGAAGCTTTCTTT.

The CDR3 protein is CASSLTMGDTQYF. The CDR3 DNA reads TGTGCCAGCAGCTTAACGATGGGAGATACGCAGTATTTT. The gene calls are TRBV7-3 and TRBJ2-3; D gene unclear. This CDR3 is built from 13 residues. Germline assignment: CDR1 SGHTA and CDR2 FQGTGA. V lost 0 bases and J lost 5, with 6 bases in between.

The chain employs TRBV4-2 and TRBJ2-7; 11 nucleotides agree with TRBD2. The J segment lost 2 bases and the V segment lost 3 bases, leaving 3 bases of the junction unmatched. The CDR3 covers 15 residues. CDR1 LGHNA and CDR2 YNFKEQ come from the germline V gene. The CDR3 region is CASSQGLAETYEQYF. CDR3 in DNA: TGTGCCAGCAGCCAGGGACTAGCGGAGACCTACGAGCAGTACTTC.

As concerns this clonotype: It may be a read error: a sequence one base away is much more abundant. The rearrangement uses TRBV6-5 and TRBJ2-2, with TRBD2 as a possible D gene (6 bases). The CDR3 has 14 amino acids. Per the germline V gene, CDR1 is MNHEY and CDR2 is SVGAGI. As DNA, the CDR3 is TGTGCCAGCAGCCCGGCGGGGAACACCGAGGAGCTGTTTTTT. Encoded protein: CASSPAGNTEELFF.

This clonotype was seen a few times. The CDR3 coding sequence is TGTGCCAGCAGCCCGTCGCCGGTTACTGAAGCTTTCTTT. As protein: CASSPSPVTEAFF. The V call is TRBV7-3, the J call TRBJ1-1, with unresolved D. The CDR3 runs to 13 residues. Germline V gene sequence: CDR1 SGHTA, CDR2 FQGTGA. V lost 5 bases and J lost 5, with 12 bases in between.

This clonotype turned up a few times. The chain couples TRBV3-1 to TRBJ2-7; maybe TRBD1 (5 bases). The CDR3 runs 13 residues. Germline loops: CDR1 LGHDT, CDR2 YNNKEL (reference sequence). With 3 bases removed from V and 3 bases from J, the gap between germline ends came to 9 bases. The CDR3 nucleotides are TGTGCCAGCAGCCAGTCAGGGTTCTACGAGCAGTACTTC. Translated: CASSQSGFYEQYF.

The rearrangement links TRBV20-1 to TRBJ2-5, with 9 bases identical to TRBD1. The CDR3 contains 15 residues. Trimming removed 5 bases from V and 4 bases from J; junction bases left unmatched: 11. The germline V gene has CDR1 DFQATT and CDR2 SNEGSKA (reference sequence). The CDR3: CSAQFTGGEPETQYF. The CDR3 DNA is TGCAGTGCTCAATTCACAGGGGGCGAACCAGAGACCCAGTACTTC.

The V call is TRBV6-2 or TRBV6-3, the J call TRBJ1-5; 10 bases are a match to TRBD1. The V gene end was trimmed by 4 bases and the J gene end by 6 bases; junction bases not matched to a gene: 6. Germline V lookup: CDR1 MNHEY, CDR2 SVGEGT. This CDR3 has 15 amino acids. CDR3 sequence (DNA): TGTGCCAGCAGTTTGGGACAGGGGTTCCGTCAGCCCCAGCATTTT. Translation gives CASSLGQGFRQPQHF.

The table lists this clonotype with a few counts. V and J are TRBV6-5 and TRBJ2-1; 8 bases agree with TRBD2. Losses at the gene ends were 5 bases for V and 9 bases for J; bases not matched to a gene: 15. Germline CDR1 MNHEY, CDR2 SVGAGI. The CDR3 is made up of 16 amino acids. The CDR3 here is CASSPRGTRGRSEQFF. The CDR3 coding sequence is TGTGCCAGCAGTCCTCGGGGGACTAGGGGGAGGTCTGAGCAGTTCTTC.